The clone carrying this T cell receptor (beta chain) was detected only a few times. Antigen unknown. A junction boundary mismatches the germline segment, possibly from a read error. The diagnosis was founded upon clinical symptoms, serum thyroxine, TRAb, thyroid ultrasound and orbital computed tomography. This CDR3 is built from 15 residues. Germline V lookup: CDR1 ENHRY, CDR2 SYGVKD. From RNA, the CDR3 regions of TCR beta chains were amplified and sequenced. RT-PCR with HTBI primers came first, then second-round multiplex PCR. MiXCR, applied by TCRdb to the multiplex PCR reads, yields one record per CDR3 protein. The sample contains around 600,000 distinct CDR3 sequences, under 50% of which appear only once. This sample is drawn from a study of Graves' ophthalmopathy and Graves' hyperthyroidism. Study details: Samples of peripheral blood were obtained at initial diagnosis, prior to treatment of any kind. Findings of the study overall: Prediction of ophthalmopathy progression reached about 71% sensitivity and about 72% specificity. In separating ophthalmopathy from stable hyperthyroidism, a 13-signature model achieved 87.88% sensitivity and 75% to 84% specificity.

The sequence was collected from an adult man with Graves' ophthalmopathy. The V gene is TRBV10-3, the J gene TRBJ1-2, with a tentative D call TRBD1 (5 bases). The sample taken for sequencing was peripheral blood. The CDR3 DNA reads as TGTGCCAGCAGTGAAGGGATGGGGCCAGACTATGGCTACACCTTC. Protein sequence: CASSEGMGPDYGYTF.